A selection of T cell receptor beta chains follows, all from one sample in a study of blood T cell repertoires in COVID-19. Produced via immunoSEQ multiplex PCR; TCRdb's table is partial and in-frame only. The table shows 200,000 to 250,000 clones, with roughly 85% occurring only once. Material for sequencing was PBMCs or T cells enriched from blood (not recorded which). The receptors shown here come from a woman aged 45-60 years with acute COVID-19. Each CDR3 is given with its conserved first and last residue. The order of the fields is CDR3 length, J gene, clone size, D gene, V gene, CDR3 protein, CDR3 DNA. The D gene is left open where the match is weak. The size of a clone is reported for some rows only, either as once, few or many, or as a class for expanded clones.

len: 14
j_gene: TRBJ1-1
abundance: -
d_gene: TRBD1
v_gene: TRBV6-5
CDR3aa: CASSKTGGGTEAFF
CDR3nt: TGTGCCAGCAGCAAGACAGGGGGTGGTACTGAAGCTTTCTTT

len: 17
j_gene: TRBJ1-4
abundance: -
d_gene: TRBD1
v_gene: TRBV5-1
CDR3aa: CASSSKTGTATNEKLFF
CDR3nt: TGCGCCAGCAGCTCAAAAACCGGGACAGCAACTAATGAAAAACTGTTTTTT

len: 13
j_gene: TRBJ1-1
abundance: -
d_gene: -
v_gene: TRBV4-3
CDR3aa: CASSQERQGEAFF
CDR3nt: TGCGCCAGCAGCCAAGAGCGGCAGGGGGAAGCTTTCTTT

len: 13
j_gene: TRBJ1-1
abundance: -
d_gene: -
v_gene: TRBV6-2/TRBV6-3
CDR3aa: CASSYANALEAFF
CDR3nt: TGTGCCAGCAGTTACGCCAATGCGCTTGAAGCTTTCTTT

len: 13
j_gene: TRBJ1-5
abundance: -
d_gene: -
v_gene: TRBV7-2
CDR3aa: CASSLLENQPQHF
CDR3nt: TGTGCCAGCAGCTTATTAGAAAATCAGCCCCAGCATTTT

len: 12
j_gene: TRBJ2-1
abundance: -
d_gene: -
v_gene: TRBV7-9
CDR3aa: CASSSLGPGGFF
CDR3nt: TGTGCCAGCAGCTCTCTAGGGCCCGGGGGGTTCTTC

len: 14
j_gene: TRBJ2-7
abundance: -
d_gene: TRBD2
v_gene: TRBV3-1/TRBV3-2
CDR3aa: CASSQETSGAKQYF
CDR3nt: TGTGCCAGCAGCCAAGAGACTAGCGGGGCCAAGCAGTACTTC

len: 15
j_gene: TRBJ2-7
abundance: -
d_gene: TRBD1
v_gene: TRBV19
CDR3aa: CASSTWTGGNYEQYF
CDR3nt: TGTGCCAGTAGTACCTGGACAGGGGGCAACTACGAGCAGTACTTC

len: 15
j_gene: TRBJ1-1
abundance: -
d_gene: -
v_gene: TRBV19
CDR3aa: CASSMPSSRVAEAFF
CDR3nt: TGTGCCAGTAGTATGCCCTCCTCCCGGGTCGCTGAAGCTTTCTTT

len: 14
j_gene: TRBJ1-5
abundance: -
d_gene: -
v_gene: TRBV27
CDR3aa: CASSVEGFMQPQHF
CDR3nt: TGTGCCAGCAGTGTGGAGGGTTTTATGCAGCCCCAGCATTTT

len: 15
j_gene: TRBJ1-4
abundance: -
d_gene: TRBD1
v_gene: TRBV7-9
CDR3aa: CASSLETGPNEKLFF
CDR3nt: TGTGCCAGCAGCTTAGAGACAGGGCCTAATGAAAAACTGTTTTTT

len: 16
j_gene: TRBJ2-7
abundance: -
d_gene: -
v_gene: TRBV9
CDR3aa: CASSVGGGASSYEQYF
CDR3nt: TGTGCCAGCAGCGTAGGGGGCGGGGCGAGCTCCTACGAGCAGTACTTC

len: 15
j_gene: TRBJ1-3
abundance: -
d_gene: TRBD1
v_gene: TRBV6-6
CDR3aa: CASSSQGAGGNTIYF
CDR3nt: TGTGCCAGCAGTTCACAGGGGGCTGGCGGAAACACCATATATTTT

len: 14
j_gene: TRBJ1-1
abundance: -
d_gene: -
v_gene: TRBV7-8
CDR3aa: CASSFEGLNTEAFF
CDR3nt: TGTGCCAGCAGCTTTGAGGGATTGAACACTGAAGCTTTCTTT

len: 14
j_gene: TRBJ1-1
abundance: -
d_gene: -
v_gene: TRBV18
CDR3aa: CASSPTGENTEAFF
CDR3nt: TGTGCCAGCTCACCGACAGGAGAGAACACTGAAGCTTTCTTT

len: 12
j_gene: TRBJ1-1
abundance: -
d_gene: TRBD1
v_gene: TRBV19
CDR3aa: CASNPGQGGAFF
CDR3nt: TGTGCCAGTAACCCTGGACAGGGAGGAGCTTTCTTT

len: 13
j_gene: TRBJ2-5
abundance: -
d_gene: TRBD1
v_gene: TRBV10-3
CDR3aa: CAIRTGDQETQYF
CDR3nt: TGTGCCATCAGAACAGGGGACCAAGAGACCCAGTACTTC

len: 15
j_gene: TRBJ2-5
abundance: -
d_gene: TRBD2
v_gene: TRBV10-2
CDR3aa: CASSEKRGPKTTQYF
CDR3nt: TGCGCCAGCAGTGAAAAGCGGGGGCCCAAGACGACCCAGTACTTC

len: 17
j_gene: TRBJ2-3
abundance: -
d_gene: TRBD2
v_gene: TRBV5-6
CDR3aa: CASSLWWGGGKTDTQYF
CDR3nt: TGTGCCAGCAGCCTTTGGTGGGGCGGGGGGAAGACAGATACGCAGTATTTT

len: 14
j_gene: TRBJ2-3
abundance: -
d_gene: -
v_gene: TRBV5-1
CDR3aa: CASSLGLNTDTQYF
CDR3nt: TGCGCCAGCAGCCTGGGACTTAACACAGATACGCAGTATTTT

len: 12
j_gene: TRBJ1-2
abundance: -
d_gene: TRBD1
v_gene: TRBV29-1
CDR3aa: CSVEMTGFGYTF
CDR3nt: TGCAGCGTTGAAATGACAGGGTTCGGCTACACCTTC

len: 14
j_gene: TRBJ1-2
abundance: -
d_gene: -
v_gene: TRBV9
CDR3aa: CASSSWPPREGYTF
CDR3nt: TGTGCCAGCAGCTCCTGGCCTCCTAGAGAGGGCTACACCTTC

len: 17
j_gene: TRBJ2-7
abundance: -
d_gene: TRBD2
v_gene: TRBV10-3
CDR3aa: CAISEVSPGLAGGEQYF
CDR3nt: TGTGCCATCAGTGAGGTATCCCCCGGACTAGCGGGGGGCGAGCAGTACTTC

len: 11
j_gene: TRBJ1-2
abundance: -
d_gene: -
v_gene: TRBV30
CDR3aa: CAWRDTGGYTF
CDR3nt: TGTGCCTGGAGAGACACAGGAGGCTACACCTTC

len: 17
j_gene: TRBJ2-2
abundance: few
d_gene: TRBD1
v_gene: TRBV3-1/TRBV3-2
CDR3aa: CASSHRGGQGHTGELFF
CDR3nt: TGTGCCAGCAGCCATCGCGGGGGACAGGGTCACACCGGGGAGCTGTTTTTT

len: 15
j_gene: TRBJ1-4
abundance: -
d_gene: TRBD1
v_gene: TRBV18
CDR3aa: CASSRGTGAREKLFF
CDR3nt: TGTGCCAGCTCACGGGGGACAGGGGCGCGAGAAAAACTGTTTTTT

len: 15
j_gene: TRBJ1-1
abundance: -
d_gene: -
v_gene: TRBV18
CDR3aa: CASSPTRVENTEAFF
CDR3nt: TGTGCCAGCTCACCAACACGGGTAGAGAACACTGAAGCTTTCTTT

len: 17
j_gene: TRBJ1-2
abundance: -
d_gene: TRBD1
v_gene: TRBV6-2/TRBV6-3
CDR3aa: CASSYWGTGELRYGYTF
CDR3nt: TGTGCCAGCAGTTATTGGGGGACAGGTGAACTTCGGTATGGCTACACCTTC

len: 16
j_gene: TRBJ1-6
abundance: -
d_gene: TRBD1
v_gene: TRBV6-2/TRBV6-3
CDR3aa: CASSYDGQGARSPLHF
CDR3nt: TGTGCCAGCAGTTACGACGGGCAGGGGGCACGTTCACCCCTCCACTTT

len: 14
j_gene: TRBJ2-1
abundance: -
d_gene: TRBD1
v_gene: TRBV5-8
CDR3aa: CASSRGQGLNEQFF
CDR3nt: TGTGCCAGCAGCAGGGGACAGGGCCTCAATGAGCAGTTCTTC

len: 16
j_gene: TRBJ1-5
abundance: once
d_gene: TRBD1
v_gene: TRBV19
CDR3aa: CASSISSTGGNQPQHF
CDR3nt: TGTGCCAGTAGTATCTCCTCGACAGGGGGCAATCAGCCCCAGCATTTT

len: 16
j_gene: TRBJ2-3
abundance: once
d_gene: TRBD2
v_gene: TRBV19
CDR3aa: CASSRPSGGIADTQYF
CDR3nt: TGTGCCAGTAGTAGACCTAGCGGGGGTATAGCAGATACGCAGTATTTT

len: 19
j_gene: TRBJ2-3
abundance: -
d_gene: TRBD1
v_gene: TRBV7-9
CDR3aa: CASSFPRTGGEMIGDTQYF
CDR3nt: TGTGCCAGCAGCTTCCCACGGACAGGGGGCGAAATGATCGGGGATACGCAGTATTTT

len: 15
j_gene: TRBJ1-1
abundance: -
d_gene: -
v_gene: TRBV30
CDR3aa: CACPRGEVVNTEAFF
CDR3nt: TGTGCCTGCCCTCGGGGGGAGGTAGTGAACACTGAAGCTTTCTTT

len: 15
j_gene: TRBJ2-1
abundance: -
d_gene: TRBD2
v_gene: TRBV3-1/TRBV3-2
CDR3aa: CASSPGLAGESEQFF
CDR3nt: TGTGCCAGCAGCCCCGGACTAGCGGGGGAGAGCGAGCAGTTCTTC

len: 15
j_gene: TRBJ1-6
abundance: -
d_gene: TRBD1
v_gene: TRBV14
CDR3aa: CASSPGTANNSPLHF
CDR3nt: TGTGCCAGCAGCCCCGGGACAGCTAATAATTCACCCCTCCACTTT

len: 13
j_gene: TRBJ1-1
abundance: -
d_gene: -
v_gene: TRBV6-5
CDR3aa: CASSYFRNTEAFF
CDR3nt: TGTGCCAGCAGTTACTTTAGAAACACTGAAGCTTTCTTT